This T cell receptor (beta chain) was recovered during a study of cytomegalovirus exposure and HLA in healthy donors. The PCR employed 60 Vbeta primers together with 13 Jbeta primers. Using immunoSEQ multiplex PCR, the repertoire was profiled, and TCRdb retains in-frame clones only, with some absent. The repertoire holds roughly 110,000 clones, with 60% to 80% as singletons. The specimen was PBMCs. This clonotype was sampled from a man between 18 and 29 years old in good health and CMV-seronegative.

The CDR3 region is CASSITGAANEKLFF. The CDR3 DNA is TGTGCCAGTAGTATAACAGGGGCCGCTAATGAAAAACTGTTTTTT. The genes are TRBV19 and TRBJ1-4, with 7 bases matching TRBD1. The CDR3 spans 15 residues. Germline CDR1 is LNHDA and CDR2 is SQIVND (reference sequence). The junction had 3 bases not matched to a gene; V was cut back by 2 bases and J by 3 bases.